This paragraph reports one T cell receptor (beta chain). This clonotype was seen many times. No cognate antigen has been identified for it. Qualities for individual bases were not recorded, and no much larger clone is one base off. According to the germline V gene, CDR1 reads SQVTM and CDR2 reads ANQGSEA. V trim: 3 bases; J trim: 1 base; unmatched bases: 7. The CDR3 runs 15 amino acids, cysteine and phenylalanine included. Solely the CDR3 DNA is kept, with 45 bases framed from the first base. These data originate in a study of T cells in Graves' hyperthyroidism and ophthalmopathy (dated by TCRdb to between 2018 and 2021). Regarding the research as a whole: Peripheral blood was collected at initial diagnosis, before any treatment. To identify distinguishing TCR V-J signatures, a discovery cohort of about 100 patients was used, comprising some 43 with Graves' ophthalmopathy and around 57 with stable Graves' hyperthyroidism. Prospective prediction of ophthalmopathy was tested in an independent validation cohort of some 20 hyperthyroidism patients and 15 to 17 patients who later progressed to ophthalmopathy. The 100 discovery patients were randomly split 7:3 into training and test sets. The study also compared thyroid tissue and blood T-cell repertoires from over 5 Graves' hyperthyroidism patients. After blood sampling, hyperthyroidism patients were treated with methimazole at a starting dose of 30 mg daily, and ophthalmopathy patients were treated with high-dose intravenous methylprednisolone. The paper describes TCR Vbeta CDR3 sequencing of 120 to 150 peripheral blood samples, made up of 43 ophthalmopathy patients, approximately 76 hyperthyroidism patients and roughly 17 progressor patients. Study-level results and caveats: In cross-validation, a model built on a 13 V-J signature told ophthalmopathy apart from stable hyperthyroidism with approximately 90% sensitivity and around 84% specificity, and in testing the same model reached 80%/75%. Sample size was not statistically predetermined, and investigators were not blinded to group allocation. Most expanded thyroid clonotypes (frequency above 0.001) were also found in blood, which suggests that blood repertoires may mirror thyroid immune responses. In validation, the model predicted progression to ophthalmopathy a median of 6.5 months before onset, with 70% to 71% sensitivity and 72.22% specificity.

Hyperthyroidism patients were aged 18 to 65 years and newly diagnosed, with disease duration of less than 2 months. Exclusion was applied to patients with uncontrolled infections, other autoimmune diseases, pregnancy or lactation. Diagnoses relied on clinical symptoms, serum thyroxine and TRAb, thyroid ultrasound and orbital computed tomography. Blood from progressor patients was collected at the time of first diagnosis with hyperthyroidism, before any ophthalmopathy symptoms had appeared. PBMCs were separated from roughly 10 ml of fresh peripheral blood using Ficoll-Paque density gradient centrifugation. Progressor patients were first diagnosed with Graves' hyperthyroidism and then developed ophthalmopathy during follow-up. Total RNA was extracted using Trizol reagent, and RNA quality was assessed on an Agilent 2100 Bioanalyzer. TCR beta CDR3 regions were amplified from RNA transcripts. For the first round of RT-PCR on the TCR CDR3, the HTBI primer set was used together with the Qiagen OneStep RT-PCR kit. The libraries were constructed in a second round of multiplex PCR and then size-selected and purified. Paired-end sequencing of the libraries was performed with 100 bp reads on an Illumina HiSeq2000. The original methods were these. SOAPnuke was used to process the raw data, with reads discarded if the reads contained adapters or uncalled bases, had a mean Phred below 15, or lacked an exact constant-primer or identifier match. High-quality paired reads were merged using COPE v1.2.5, and each unique nucleotide sequence was defined as a clonotype. Clonotypes were aligned to IMGT TRBV, TRBD and TRBJ reference segments using MiTCR v1.1. The analysis included only V-J combinations with a frequency above 0.0001, which together covered around 99% of the repertoires. The TCS score was defined as F50 (clonal expansion) divided by E x V (chaos), with BLOSUM62-based TCRdist calculated between CDR3 peptides within each V-J. Welch's t-statistics and random forest reduced some 510 V-J features to fewer than 15, which were used in a naive Bayes classifier (R e1071). TCRdb reran the public reads through fastp at Q25 and MiXCR, keeping productive beta chains. Under each unique CDR3 protein, matching rows form one entry showing the most common genes and DNA. TCRdb, not the authors, supplied the V and J calls. The sample profile shows hundreds of thousands of distinct CDR3 sequences; approximately 15% of them were found once. Jointly, the top ten make up less than 6% of the sample.

This sequence was found in a woman aged 25 to 39 with Graves' hyperthyroidism that later progressed to Graves' ophthalmopathy. Here the chain combines TRBV29-1 and TRBJ1-1, with TRBD1 matching 8 junction bases. Input material: blood. This receptor has the CDR3 CSVDPQGAGNTEAFF. The DNA sequence is given as TGCAGCGTTGATCCCCAGGGGGCAGGGAACACTGAAGCTTTCTTT.